This TCR beta chain comes out of a study of T-cell reconstitution after alpha-beta-depleted transplantation in children. General study results and limits: Elevated TCRbeta diversity at day 60 was traced, in some patients, to surviving recipient T cells and thymic progenitors. Diversity and T-cell counts at one year after transplant derived mostly from new T cells. Several hundred expanded graft clones reportedly gave rise to the alpha-beta T cells present about two months after transplant.

Researchers prepared the TCRbeta library using unique molecular identifiers, the study reports. A single record per CDR3 protein comes from TCRdb applying MiXCR to the PCR reads. The sample includes hundreds of thousands of distinct CDR3 sequences, roughly a tenth of them seen just once. This clonotype was counted many times. The antigen remains undetermined. CDR3 length: 13 residues. Trimming cost V 3 bases and J 6 bases, with 9 bases left between them. The germline V gene has CDR1 MDHEN and CDR2 SYDVKM. The gene calls are TRBV28 and TRBJ2-1; D unresolved. This TCR derives from a child aged 2-15 years with inherited bone marrow failure, due to receive a stem cell transplant. The sequencing used PBMCs, collected before TCRalphabeta/CD19-depleted stem cell transplant. CDR3 region: CASSFPRPNEQFF. CDR3 in DNA: TGTGCCAGCAGTTTTCCCCGTCCCAATGAGCAGTTCTTC.